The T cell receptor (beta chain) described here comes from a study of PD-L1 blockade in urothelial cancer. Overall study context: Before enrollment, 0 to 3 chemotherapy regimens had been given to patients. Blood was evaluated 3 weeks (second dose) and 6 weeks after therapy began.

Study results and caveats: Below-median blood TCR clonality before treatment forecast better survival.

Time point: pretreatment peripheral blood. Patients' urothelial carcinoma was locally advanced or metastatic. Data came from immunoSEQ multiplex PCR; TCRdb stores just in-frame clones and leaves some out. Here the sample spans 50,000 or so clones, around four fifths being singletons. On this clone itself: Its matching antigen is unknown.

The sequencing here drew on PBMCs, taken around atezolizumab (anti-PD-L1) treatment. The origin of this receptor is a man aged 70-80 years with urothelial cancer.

The CDR3 DNA reads as TGTGCCAGCAGTCGCCGACAGGGAGGAAATGAAAAACTGTTTTTT. Encoded protein: CASSRRQGGNEKLFF. V and J are TRBV27 and TRBJ1-4, with 7 bases fitting TRBD1. After removal of 5 bases from V and 5 bases from J, the junction contained 8 bases not matched to a gene. The CDR3 totals 15 residues. Germline lookup yields CDR1 MNHEY and CDR2 SMNVEV (reference sequence). Supplemented by reference TRBV27 and TRBJ1-4, the full variable domain reads EAQVTQNPRYLITVTGKKLTVTCSQNMNHEYMSWYRQDPGLGLRQIYYSMNVEVTDKGDVPEGYKVSRKEKRNFPLILESPSPNQTSLYFCASSRRQGGNEKLFFGSGTQLSVL.